Given below is one T cell receptor (beta chain) in context. These data originate in a study of blood T cell repertoires in COVID-19. About the study: T cells, B-cell-depleted T cells, or PBMCs supplied cDNA or gDNA.

Assay used: immunoSEQ multiplex PCR; TCRdb lists only in-frame clones, some missing. The sample carries 300,000 to 350,000 clones, roughly 90% recorded once. The sample taken for sequencing was PBMCs or T cells enriched from blood (not recorded which). This sequence was found in a woman in her twenties or thirties who had recovered from COVID-19.

CDR3 region: CASSLSPGTAQNNEQFF. The CDR3 nucleotides read TGTGCCAGCAGCTTAAGCCCCGGGACAGCCCAAAACAATGAGCAGTTCTTC. This chain connects TRBV7-9 to TRBJ2-1, with 7 bases matching TRBD1. Germline V gene data show CDR1 as SEHNR and CDR2 as FQNEAQ (reference sequence). The CDR3 is 17 residues long. V shed 2 bases and J 5 bases; nucleotides not matched to a gene: 12. Full variable domain (remainder filled in from reference TRBV7-9 and TRBJ2-1): DTGVSQNPRHKITKRGQNVTFRCDPISEHNRLYWYRQTLGQGPEFLTYFQNEAQLEKSRLLSDRFSAERPKGSFSTLEIQRTEQGDSAMYLCASSLSPGTAQNNEQFFGPGTRLTVL.